Shown below are 20 T cell receptor beta chains from a single sample sequenced in a study of blood T cell repertoires in COVID-19. Libraries were prepared by immunoSEQ multiplex PCR; TCRdb keeps only in-frame clonotypes and omits some of them. The sample holds around 190,000 clones; roughly three quarters are singletons and the top ten take 17%. The specimen was PBMCs or T cells enriched from blood (not recorded which). Every receptor here comes from a woman between 50 and 59 years old with acute COVID-19.

The chain is built from TRBV30 and TRBJ1-4; perhaps TRBD1 as D (5 bases). The CDR3 has 16 residues. Germline assignment: CDR1 GTSNPN and CDR2 SVGIG (reference sequence). Trimming removed 0 bases at V and 8 bases at J, with 19 bases between. CDR3 sequence: CAWSVLGGAGGEKLFF. Written as DNA, the CDR3 is TGTGCCTGGAGTGTACTGGGAGGGGCAGGAGGCGAAAAACTGTTTTTT.

The genes are TRBV29-1 and TRBJ2-7, with 8 positions matching TRBD1. The length of the CDR3 is 15 residues. V shed 6 bases and J 10 bases; nucleotides not matched to a gene: 20. Per germline, CDR1 SQVTM and CDR2 ANQGSEA. CDR3 amino acids: CSVNNRRDRPWQQYV. The CDR3 DNA reads TGCAGCGTCAACAACCGGCGGGACAGGCCATGGCAACAGTACGTC.

J is TRBJ1-1 and V is TRBV7-2; a possible D gene is TRBD1 (5 bases). The CDR3 has 15 amino acids. V dropped 5 bases and J dropped 0 bases, with 13 bases sitting between them. In germline, CDR1 is SGHTA, CDR2 FQGNSA. The CDR3 nucleotides are TGTGCCAGCAGCCCCCGACAGTTCCTGAACACTGAAGCTTTCTTT. Its protein product is CASSPRQFLNTEAFF.

The V gene is TRBV24-1, the J gene TRBJ1-2; 7 nucleotides line up with TRBD1. V gave up 3 bases and J gave up 8 bases; unmatched junction bases: 8. Germline CDR1 KGHDR, CDR2 SFDVKD. CDR3 length: 14 residues. The CDR3 DNA is TGTGCCACCAGTGATCCCGACAGGGTGGTAGGCTACACCTTC. Translating gives CATSDPDRVVGYTF.

This sequence joins TRBV5-4 and TRBJ2-6; no firm D call. The CDR3 runs 14 residues. Trimming cost V 3 bases and J 3 bases, with 7 bases left between them. CDR1 and CDR2 (germline): SGHNT, YYREEE (reference sequence). The CDR3 coding sequence is TGTGCCAGCAGCTCCCAGCGTGGGGCCAACGTCCTGACTTTC. As protein: CASSSQRGANVLTF.

The V and J genes are TRBV5-8 and TRBJ2-1, with TRBD2 matching over 10 bases. The CDR3 loop spans 15 amino acids. Germline CDR1 SGHTS, CDR2 YDEGEE. The junction had 6 bases not matched to a gene; V was cut back by 4 bases and J by 5 bases. The CDR3 DNA follows: TGTGCCAGCAGCCCGAGCGGGGGGGCCGACAATGAGCAGTTCTTC. Translation gives CASSPSGGADNEQFF.

This chain joins TRBV7-6 and TRBJ1-2, with unresolved D. Trimming stripped 5 bases from V and 8 bases from J, with 21 bases between. CDR3 length: 15 residues. The germline gives CDR1 SGHVS, CDR2 FNYEAQ. CDR3 DNA: TGTGCCAGCAGCCCTACCGTTGACATCTCTAACGGCTACACCTTC. It translates to CASSPTVDISNGYTF.

V usage is TRBV3-1 (or the pseudogene TRBV3-2) and J usage is TRBJ2-6; 9 bases line up with TRBD2. CDR1 and CDR2 (germline): LGHDT, YNNKEL (reference sequence). J gave up 0 bases and V 4 bases, and 7 bases lay outside the gene matches. The length of the CDR3 is 18 residues. CDR3 DNA sequence: TGTGCCAGCAGCCTGGTAGCGGGGGCCTTCTCTGGGGCCAACGTCCTGACTTTC. It specifies CASSLVAGAFSGANVLTF.

This clone has a single count. The V gene is TRBV11-2, the J gene TRBJ1-6; D not resolved. V lost 0 bases, J lost 7 bases, and 4 bases lay in between. CDR1 SGHAT and CDR2 FQNNGV come from the germline V gene. This CDR3 is 13 amino acids long. The CDR3 nucleotides are TGTGCCAGCAGCTTAGAACGGAATTCACCCCTCCACTTT. Translating it yields CASSLERNSPLHF.

DNA of the CDR3: TGTGCCAGCAGCGTCTTGGCAGGGGGTAGGAACACTGAAGCTTTCTTT. It translates to CASSVLAGGRNTEAFF. The J gene is TRBJ1-1, the V gene TRBV9, with 7 positions matching TRBD1. Germline loops: CDR1 SGDLS, CDR2 YYNGEE. V gave up 2 bases and J gave up 1 base; unmatched junction bases: 8. The CDR3 covers 16 residues. Variable domain in full (rest from reference TRBV9 and TRBJ1-1): DSGVTQTPKHLITATGQRVTLRCSPRSGDLSVYWYQQSLDQGLQFLIQYYNGEERAKGNILERFSAQQFPDLHSELNLSSLELGDSALYFCASSVLAGGRNTEAFFGQGTRLTVV.

The V call is TRBV28, the J call TRBJ1-2; TRBD1 matches 11 bases. Germline values: CDR1 MDHEN, CDR2 SYDVKM. V lost 5 bases to trimming and J lost 11 bases; unmatched junction nucleotides: 4. The CDR3 loop spans 12 amino acids. CDR3 DNA: TGTGCCAGCAGTCTCGGGACAGGGGGGTACACCTTC. It codes for CASSLGTGGYTF.

This chain links TRBV5-6 with TRBJ2-7, with TRBD2 matching 9 bases. V dropped 0 bases and J dropped 3; count of bases not matched to a gene: 4. There are 15 residues in the CDR3. Germline V gene sequence: CDR1 SGHDT, CDR2 YYEEEE. The CDR3 loop reads CASSLAGSGGYEQYV. The CDR3 DNA sequence: TGTGCCAGCAGCTTGGCAGGTAGCGGGGGCTACGAGCAGTACGTC.

The chain uses TRBV7-6 and TRBJ2-5, with a weak D call TRBD2 (6 bases). Germline assignment: CDR1 SGHVS and CDR2 FNYEAQ. The CDR3 has 15 residues. Deletions cut 1 base from V and 2 bases from J, with 11 bases between. The CDR3 sequence: CASSLVPGTQETQYF. CDR3 DNA sequence: TGTGCCAGCAGCTTAGTCCCCGGGACTCAAGAGACCCAGTACTTC.

The chain combines TRBV18 with TRBJ1-6; D is undetermined. Germline CDR1 KGHSH, CDR2 LQKENI. This CDR3 is 15 amino acids long. Trimming shortened V by 3 bases and J by 12 bases, and 18 bases separated the two germline ends. The CDR3 is CASSPRQQITRPLHF. CDR3 nucleotides: TGTGCCAGCTCACCTAGACAACAGATAACCCGACCCCTCCACTTT.

This clone was counted between two and nine times. V and J are TRBV7-2 and TRBJ2-5, with D possibly TRBD2 on 6 matching bases. Between the trimmed V and J ends, which lost 5 bases and 0 bases, there was a span of 13 bases. CDR3 length: 15 residues. Germline CDR1 reads SGHTA; CDR2 reads FQGNSA. The DNA for the CDR3 is TGTGCCAGCAGCCCGAATGGCGGGGACCAAGAGACCCAGTACTTC. Its translation is CASSPNGGDQETQYF. The full variable domain, in which reference TRBV7-2 and TRBJ2-5 provide the parts outside the CDR3, is GAGVSQSPSNKVTEKGKDVELRCDPISGHTALYWYRQSLGQGLEFLIYFQGNSAPDKSGLPSDRFSAERTGGSVSTLTIQRTQQEDSAVYLCASSPNGGDQETQYFGPGTRLLVL.

The genes are TRBV14 and TRBJ2-7; D not certain. CDR1 and CDR2 (germline): SGHDN, FVKESK. This CDR3 has 12 amino acids. V lost 2 bases and J 0 bases, leaving 2 bases between the germline ends. CDR3 amino acids: CASSQYSYEQYV. The CDR3 DNA is TGTGCCAGCAGCCAATACTCCTACGAGCAGTACGTC.

V gene TRBV21-1 combines with J gene TRBJ1-3; the table's D call, TRBD1, has no DNA check behind it. TRBV21-1 is assigned pseudogene status. The CDR3 is 16 amino acids. The CDR3 DNA reads as TGTGCCAGCAGCAAAGGGGCCCTCGACTCTGGAAACACCATATATTTT. This sequence encodes CASSKGALDSGNTIYF.

The chain has TRBV4-3 and TRBJ2-2; D is perhaps TRBD1 (6 bases). The V and J ends lost 0 bases and 6 bases respectively, with 11 bases between them. The CDR3 totals 15 residues. Germline lookup yields CDR1 LGHNA and CDR2 YSLEER. The CDR3 sequence is CASSQDSQGPGELFF. The CDR3 DNA is TGCGCCAGCAGCCAAGATTCACAGGGACCCGGGGAGCTGTTTTTT.

This chain uses TRBV10-2 with TRBJ1-4, with D possibly matching TRBD1 (6 bases). Looked up from germline, CDR1 is WSHSY and CDR2 is SAAADI. The V end was cut by 3 bases, the J end by 5 bases, with 10 bases between. This CDR3 is 14 amino acids long. CDR3 region: CASSEQGDNEKLFF. The CDR3 DNA reads TGCGCCAGCAGTGAACAGGGAGACAATGAAAAACTGTTTTTT.

This clone was seen only a few times. The chain links TRBV28 to TRBJ1-5, with D tentatively TRBD1 (5 bases). The CDR3 consists of 17 residues. V lost 1 base to trimming and J lost 0 bases, with 13 bases between them. CDR1 is MDHEN, CDR2 SYDVKM, per germline. This CDR3 reads CASSLSAGRYSNQPQHF. Written as DNA, the CDR3 is TGTGCCAGCAGTTTATCAGCGGGGCGTTATAGCAATCAGCCCCAGCATTTT.